This TCR beta chain appears in the sequencing data of a study of beta chain features in type 1 diabetes. In all sorted populations, purity surpassed 95%. TCRB transcripts that were expressed got sequenced, as all of the isolated RNA had been reverse transcribed. Here immunoSEQ multiplex PCR was the method, and the copy in TCRdb shows in-frame clones only, minus some. The repertoire holds around 160,000 clones, nearly 50% seen once, with around 0.42% in the top ten. Trimming took 4 bases from V and 5 from J, leaving 11 bases between them. Germline CDR1 reads GTSNPN; CDR2 reads SVGIG (reference sequence). The CDR3 spans 12 residues.

Sample: Tregs from blood. The receptor comes from a man younger than 30 in good health. This chain joins TRBV30 and TRBJ1-2, with D possibly TRBD1 on 6 matching bases. The chain's CDR3 is CAWMRGGYGYTF. The DNA of the CDR3 is TGTGCCTGGATGAGGGGGGGTTATGGCTACACCTTC.